A single sample gave rise to the 14 T cell receptor beta chains below, sequenced in a study of cytomegalovirus exposure and HLA in healthy donors. Amplification used 60 Vbeta primers and 13 Jbeta primers. Sequencing used immunoSEQ multiplex PCR; TCRdb keeps in-frame clones, though not all of them. The sample records approximately 170,000 clones, more than 75% being singletons. The sample comprised PBMCs. The source is a man between 25 and 39 years old in good health and CMV-seropositive.

This chain joins TRBV15 and TRBJ2-2; the D gene is possibly TRBD1 (6 bases). Trimming pared 0 bases from V and 0 bases from J, leaving 14 bases between. The CDR3 runs to 18 residues. Germline CDR1 and CDR2: LNHNV and YYDKDF (reference sequence). The chain's CDR3 is CATSRDRIGQPNTGELFF. The CDR3 DNA sequence: TGTGCCACCAGCAGAGATCGAATCGGACAGCCGAACACCGGGGAGCTGTTTTTT.

V gene TRBV6-5 combines with J gene TRBJ1-2, with a weak D call TRBD1 (6 bases). The CDR3 is 14 amino acids. Germline V lookup: CDR1 MNHEY, CDR2 SVGAGI. V was cut by 8 bases and J by 4 bases, with 17 bases left in between. CDR3 in DNA: TGTGCCAGCTCCTTGCAGGGGCCCGGCTATGGCTACACCTTC. The encoded protein is CASSLQGPGYGYTF.

The chain links TRBV19 to TRBJ1-2, with D tentatively TRBD1 (6 bases). Deletions cut 5 bases from V and 6 bases from J, with 10 bases between. The CDR3 extends over 12 amino acids. The germline gives CDR1 LNHDA, CDR2 SQIVND (reference sequence). CDR3: CASSQGPDGYTF. The CDR3 nucleotides are TGTGCCAGTAGTCAGGGGCCCGATGGCTACACCTTC.

The chain couples TRBV19 to TRBJ2-1; TRBD2 aligns across 9 bases. Germline V lookup: CDR1 LNHDA, CDR2 SQIVND (reference sequence). V trimming: 5 bases; J trimming: 5 bases; junction bases outside the gene matches: 7. This CDR3 comprises 15 residues. This CDR3 reads CASSPGLANHNEQFF. As DNA, the CDR3 is TGTGCCAGTAGTCCCGGACTAGCGAACCACAATGAGCAGTTCTTC.

The V and J genes are TRBV9 and TRBJ1-5, with TRBD1 identical over 10 bases. The CDR3 covers 14 residues. Germline V lookup: CDR1 SGDLS, CDR2 YYNGEE. V lost 6 bases and J lost 8; bases outside the gene matches: 8. The CDR3 DNA is TGTGCCAGCACCCCGGGACAGGGGCGGGAGCCCCAGCATTTT. Its translation: CASTPGQGREPQHF.

The rearrangement links TRBV7-8 to TRBJ2-7; 7 bases align to TRBD2. V dropped 1 base and J dropped 1; count of bases not matched to a gene: 1. Germline V gene lookup returns CDR1 SGHVS and CDR2 FQNEAQ. This CDR3 is built from 14 residues. CDR3 residues: CASSLGEGSYEQYF. The DNA of the CDR3 is TGTGCCAGCAGCTTAGGGGAGGGTTCCTACGAGCAGTACTTC.

J is TRBJ1-1 and V is TRBV5-6; D possibly corresponds to TRBD1 (5 bases). CDR3 length equals 17 residues. Germline loops: CDR1 SGHDT, CDR2 YYEEEE. V was clipped by 7 bases and J by 1 base, with 23 bases between them. The CDR3 here is CASRLGRGEGSNTEAFF. The CDR3 nucleotides read TGTGCCAGCCGTTTGGGAAGGGGTGAAGGTTCGAACACTGAAGCTTTCTTT.

This clone was seen only a few times. Other DNA variants within this sample encode the same CDR3. V and J are TRBV6-6 and TRBJ2-3; D not resolved. The CDR3 is 12 residues long. Trimming removed 8 bases at V and 4 bases at J, with 10 bases between. Germline V gives CDR1 MNHNY, CDR2 SVGAGI (reference sequence). CDR3 DNA sequence: TGTGCCAGCGGGTACAGTGCAGATACGCAGTATTTT. This sequence encodes CASGYSADTQYF.

The chain links TRBV11-2 to TRBJ2-7; 12 positions match TRBD2. From germline, CDR1 is SGHAT and CDR2 FQNNGV. The CDR3 runs 15 residues. Germline trimming cut 4 bases from V and 7 bases from J; bases unmatched to any gene: 8. Here the CDR3 DNA reads TGTGCCAGCAGCTCGCGGACTAGCGGGATCGAGGAGCAGTACTTC. As protein: CASSSRTSGIEEQYF.

The chain uses TRBV6-5 and TRBJ1-5; D perhaps matches TRBD1 (6 bases). The ends were cut back, 6 bases at V and 2 bases at J, with 11 bases in the middle. CDR1 and CDR2 from the germline V gene are MNHEY and SVGAGI. The CDR3 length is 14 residues. As DNA, the CDR3 is TGTGCCAGCAGCTACAGGGAGGGCAATCAGCCCCAGCATTTT. It codes for CASSYREGNQPQHF.

The J gene is TRBJ1-6, the V gene TRBV4-3; 7 positions match TRBD1. This CDR3 has 14 residues. The V and J ends lost 6 bases and 7 bases, in that order; junction bases with no gene match: 6. CDR1 and CDR2 from the germline V gene are LGHNA and YSLEER. The CDR3 region has the DNA TGCGCCAGCAGATCCGGGACAGCAAATTCACCCCTCCACTTT. As protein: CASRSGTANSPLHF.

This clone turned up a few times. The chain employs TRBV19 and TRBJ2-1; D perhaps matches TRBD2 (6 bases). CDR1 and CDR2 from the germline V gene are LNHDA and SQIVND (reference sequence). The ends were cut back, 4 bases at V and 1 base at J, with 8 bases in the middle. The CDR3 runs to 14 residues. CDR3 in amino acids: CASSTGVSYNEQFF. The CDR3 nucleotides are TGTGCCAGTAGTACGGGGGTATCCTACAATGAGCAGTTCTTC. Full variable domain (missing parts from reference TRBV19 and TRBJ2-1): DGGITQSPKYLFRKEGQNVTLSCEQNLNHDAMYWYRQDPGQGLRLIYYSQIVNDFQKGDIAEGYSVSREKKESFPLTVTSAQKNPTAFYLCASSTGVSYNEQFFGPGTRLTVL.

J is TRBJ2-7 and V is TRBV27, with 7 bases aligning to TRBD1. The CDR3 is 13 amino acids. With V trimmed by 6 bases and J by 0 bases, 2 bases remained unmatched. From germline, CDR1 is MNHEY and CDR2 SMNVEV (reference sequence). CDR3 DNA sequence: TGTGCCAGCAGGGGACAGCTCTCCTACGAGCAGTACGTC. Translated, it gives CASRGQLSYEQYV.

This chain uses TRBV29-1 with TRBJ2-7; unclear D gene. Trimming pared 6 bases from V and 6 bases from J, leaving 18 bases between. CDR1 SQVTM and CDR2 ANQGSEA come from the germline V gene. This CDR3 has 13 residues. CDR3 coding DNA: TGCAGCGTCCAAAAAACTCACGGGTCCGAGCAGTACGTC. Its protein is CSVQKTHGSEQYV.